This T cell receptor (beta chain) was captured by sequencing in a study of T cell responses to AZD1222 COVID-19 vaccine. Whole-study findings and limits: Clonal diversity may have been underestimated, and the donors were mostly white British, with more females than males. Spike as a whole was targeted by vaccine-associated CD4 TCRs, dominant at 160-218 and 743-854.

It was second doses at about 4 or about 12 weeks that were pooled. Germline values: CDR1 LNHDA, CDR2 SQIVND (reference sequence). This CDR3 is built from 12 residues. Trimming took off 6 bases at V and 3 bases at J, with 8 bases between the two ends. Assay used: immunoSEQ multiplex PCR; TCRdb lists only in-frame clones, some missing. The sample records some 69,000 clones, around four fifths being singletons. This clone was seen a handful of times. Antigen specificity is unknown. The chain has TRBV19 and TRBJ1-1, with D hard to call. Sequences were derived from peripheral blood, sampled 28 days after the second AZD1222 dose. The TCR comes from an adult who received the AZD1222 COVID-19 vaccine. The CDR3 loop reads CASSKRDTEAFF. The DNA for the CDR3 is TGTGCCAGTAGCAAAAGGGACACTGAAGCTTTCTTT.